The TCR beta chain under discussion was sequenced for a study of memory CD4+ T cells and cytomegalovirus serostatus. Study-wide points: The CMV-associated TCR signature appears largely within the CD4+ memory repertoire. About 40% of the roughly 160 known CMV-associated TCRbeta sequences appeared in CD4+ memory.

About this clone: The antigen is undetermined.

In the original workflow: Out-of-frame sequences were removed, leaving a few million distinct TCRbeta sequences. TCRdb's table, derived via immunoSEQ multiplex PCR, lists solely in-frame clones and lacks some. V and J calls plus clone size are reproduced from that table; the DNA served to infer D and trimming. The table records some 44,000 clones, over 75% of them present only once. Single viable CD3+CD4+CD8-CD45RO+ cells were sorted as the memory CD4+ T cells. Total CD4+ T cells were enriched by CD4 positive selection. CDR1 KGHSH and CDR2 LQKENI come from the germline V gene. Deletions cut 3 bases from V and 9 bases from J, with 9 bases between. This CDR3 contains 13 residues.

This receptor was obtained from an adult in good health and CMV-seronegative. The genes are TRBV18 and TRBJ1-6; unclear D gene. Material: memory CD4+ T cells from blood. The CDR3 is CASSPSTGSPLHF. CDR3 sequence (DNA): TGTGCCAGCTCACCTTCGACGGGTTCACCCCTCCACTTT.